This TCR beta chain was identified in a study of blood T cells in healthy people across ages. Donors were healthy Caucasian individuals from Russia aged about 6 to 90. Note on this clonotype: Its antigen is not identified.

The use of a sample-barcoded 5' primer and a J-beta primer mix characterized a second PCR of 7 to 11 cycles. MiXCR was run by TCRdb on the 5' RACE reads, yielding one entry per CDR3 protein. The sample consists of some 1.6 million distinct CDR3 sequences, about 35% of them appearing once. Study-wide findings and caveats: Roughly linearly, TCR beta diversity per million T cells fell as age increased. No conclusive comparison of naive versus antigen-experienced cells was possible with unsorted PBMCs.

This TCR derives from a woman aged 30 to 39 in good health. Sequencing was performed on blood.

The CDR3 loop is CSADGERTEAFF. The DNA for the CDR3 is TGCAGCGCAGACGGGGAGCGCACTGAAGCTTTCTTT. The genes are TRBV29-1 and TRBJ1-1; D gene unclear. Germline V gene data show CDR1 as SQVTM and CDR2 as ANQGSEA. V was clipped by 7 bases and J by 4 bases, with 13 bases between them. The CDR3 length is 12 residues. Full variable domain (rest looked up from reference TRBV29-1 and TRBJ1-1): SAVISQKPSRDICQRGTSLTIQCQVDSQVTMMFWYRQQPGQSLTLIATANQGSEATYESGFVIDKFPISRPNLTFSTLTVSNMSPEDSSIYLCSADGERTEAFFGQGTRLTVV.